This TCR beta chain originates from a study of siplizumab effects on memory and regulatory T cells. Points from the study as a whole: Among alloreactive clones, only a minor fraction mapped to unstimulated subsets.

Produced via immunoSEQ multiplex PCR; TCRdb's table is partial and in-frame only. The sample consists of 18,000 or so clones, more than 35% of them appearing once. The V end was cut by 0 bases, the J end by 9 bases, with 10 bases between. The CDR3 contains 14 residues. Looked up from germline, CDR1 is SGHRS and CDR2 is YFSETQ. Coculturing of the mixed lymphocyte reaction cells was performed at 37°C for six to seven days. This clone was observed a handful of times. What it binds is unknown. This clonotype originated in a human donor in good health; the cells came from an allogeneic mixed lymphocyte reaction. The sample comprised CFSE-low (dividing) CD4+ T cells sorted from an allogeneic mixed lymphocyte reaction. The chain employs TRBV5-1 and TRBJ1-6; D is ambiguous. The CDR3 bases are TGCGCCAGCAGCTTGGCCTGGGCAGGTTCACCCCTCCACTTT. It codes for CASSLAWAGSPLHF.